This T cell receptor (beta chain) was documented in a study of metastatic and nonmetastatic thyroid tumors. Under the authors' procedure: Using the CDR3 differences seen across clinicopathological groups, the authors built a distant-metastasis classifier for papillary thyroid cancer, which was meant to discriminate distant-metastatic patients. Through MiXCR, TCRdb re-clonotyped the PCR reads. TCRdb assigned the V and J calls; the authors' analysis was not used. The data hold tens of thousands of clones, with about 30% observed a single time. There were no patients who had received any treatment before thyroid surgery. The length of the CDR3 is 12 residues. With 8 bases clipped from V and 4 bases from J, the junction kept 6 bases outside the gene matches. The germline V gene encodes CDR1 SQVTM and CDR2 ANQGSEA. Whole-study findings and limits: The study reportedly found significantly higher TCR beta diversity in malignant thyroid tumors than benign nodules, in blood and tumor.

This clone was detected ten times or more. Its target is not known. The chain joins TRBV29-1 to TRBJ2-7; 9 bases are a match to TRBD1. The clonotype originates from a female donor with papillary thyroid cancer or a benign thyroid nodule (not recorded which). Some clones in this sample may be carry-over from other donors' samples. Sequences were obtained from blood. The CDR3 sequence is CSIRDRDYEQYF. CDR3 coding DNA: TGCAGCATCCGGGACAGGGATTACGAGCAGTACTTC.